A single sample is the source of the 22 T cell receptor beta chains below, sequenced in a study of regulatory T cells in long-lasting Graves disease. In building TCR beta libraries, iRepertoire HTBI primers were used together with Arm-PCR of CDR3 regions. TCRdb recomputed calls from the multiplex PCR reads with MiXCR, one row per CDR3 protein. The sample has 320,000 or so distinct CDR3 sequences; more than 15% are singletons. The time point denotes: newly diagnosed GD, antithyroid drugs for less than 3 months. With RNA extracted from PBMCs as input, the TCR library was made. Here the sequenced sample was peripheral blood mononuclear cells (PBMCs), taken at new diagnosis, from a patient treated with antithyroid drugs. The origin of the receptors is a female donor with Graves disease.

This clonotype was observed many times. This sequence joins TRBV6-5 and TRBJ2-2; D may match TRBD1 or TRBD2 (5 bases each). The germline gives CDR1 MNHEY, CDR2 SVGAGI. The CDR3 loop spans 15 amino acids. The V gene lost 0 bases and the J gene lost 3 bases, with 8 bases spanning the gap. In nucleotides, the CDR3 is TGTGCCAGCAGTTACTCTGAGGGGTACACCGGGGAGCTGTTTTTT. This encodes CASSYSEGYTGELFF.

The table lists this clonotype with many counts. The chain carries TRBV12-3 or TRBV12-4 and TRBJ1-3, with D possibly TRBD1 on 5 matching bases. The germline V and J ends were trimmed by 6 bases and 0 bases, with 9 bases remaining between them. The CDR3 sequence is 14 residues long. The CDR3 spells CASRQDSSGNTIYF. The CDR3 DNA sequence: TGTGCCAGCAGGCAAGACAGCTCTGGAAACACCATATATTTT.

The rearrangement uses TRBV18 and TRBJ2-3, with 10 bases aligning to TRBD1. With 3 bases clipped from V and 5 bases from J, the junction kept 5 bases outside the gene matches. CDR1 and CDR2 from the germline V gene are KGHSH and LQKENI. The CDR3 consists of 15 residues. The chain's CDR3 is CASSPDRGQIDTQYF. CDR3 DNA: TGTGCCAGCTCACCTGACAGGGGGCAGATAGATACGCAGTATTTT.

This clonotype was seen at least ten times. The V call is TRBV19, the J call TRBJ1-1, with D maybe TRBD1 (6 bases). Trimming stripped 3 bases from V and 3 bases from J, with 11 bases between. The germline CDR1 and CDR2 sequences are LNHDA and SQIVND (reference sequence). The CDR3 length is 14 residues. The CDR3 nucleotides read TGTGCCAGTAGTATCATGGACAGCCACACTGAAGCTTTCTTT. Its translation: CASSIMDSHTEAFF.

This clonotype was detected ten times or more. The V and J genes are TRBV27 and TRBJ1-2; no clear D gene. The CDR3 extends over 15 amino acids. The V gene lost 11 bases and the J gene lost 2 bases, with 21 bases spanning the gap. CDR1 and CDR2 (germline): MNHEY, SMNVEV (reference sequence). In nucleotides, the CDR3 is TGTGCCTCAAGGGATAGACGGGAAACAAACTATGGCTACACCTTC. It specifies CASRDRRETNYGYTF.

In this sample, this clonotype turned up a few times. CDR3 DNA: TGTGCCAGTAGTATAGATGACAGTAGCTACGAGCAGTACTTC. This codes for CASSIDDSSYEQYF. The chain uses TRBV19 and TRBJ2-7; possible D gene TRBD1, 5 bases. CDR1 is LNHDA, CDR2 SQIVND, per germline (reference sequence). V was shortened by 0 bases and J by 3 bases, with 9 bases between the two germline ends. The CDR3 length is 14 residues. Full variable domain (remainder filled in from reference TRBV19 and TRBJ2-7): DGGITQSPKYLFRKEGQNVTLSCEQNLNHDAMYWYRQDPGQGLRLIYYSQIVNDFQKGDIAEGYSVSREKKESFPLTVTSAQKNPTAFYLCASSIDDSSYEQYFGPGTRLTVT.

The V call is TRBV7-3, the J call TRBJ2-4; TRBD1 might be the D (6 bases). Germline CDR1 SGHTA, CDR2 FQGTGA. The ends were cut back, 2 bases at V and 1 base at J, with 15 bases in the middle. CDR3 length: 17 amino acids. The CDR3 sequence is CASSLGWGRGAKNIQYF. Written as DNA, the CDR3 is TGTGCCAGCAGCTTAGGATGGGGGCGCGGGGCCAAAAACATTCAGTACTTC. The whole variable domain, remainder taken from reference TRBV7-3 and TRBJ2-4, is GAGVSQTPSNKVTEKGKYVELRCDPISGHTALYWYRQSLGQGPEFLIYFQGTGAADDSGLPNDRFFAVRPEGSVSTLKIQRTERGDSAVYLCASSLGWGRGAKNIQYFGAGTRLSVL.

The sample holds a few counts of this clonotype. The J gene is TRBJ1-3, the V gene TRBV7-2, with D uncertain. CDR1 is SGHTA and CDR2 is FQGNSA in the germline V gene. The CDR3 totals 15 residues. Trimming took off 1 base at V and 0 bases at J, with 7 bases between the two ends. CDR3 DNA sequence: TGTGCCAGCAGCTTAGAGGGCCCCTCTGGAAACACCATATATTTT. It encodes CASSLEGPSGNTIYF.

This chain links TRBV2 with TRBJ1-2; no firm D call. Germline CDR1 SNHLY, CDR2 FYNNEI. The CDR3 covers 12 residues. V was cut by 4 bases and J by 1 base, with 4 bases left in between. The CDR3 nucleotides read TGTGCCAGCAGTGTGGATAACTATGGCTACACCTTC. Translated: CASSVDNYGYTF.

In this sample, this clonotype turned up a few times. The rearrangement joins TRBV5-5 to TRBJ2-5, with D tentatively TRBD1 (7 bases). The V gene lost 9 bases and the J gene lost 7 bases, with 19 bases spanning the gap. Germline V lookup: CDR1 SGHKS, CDR2 YYEKEE (reference sequence). There are 13 residues in the CDR3. The CDR3 sequence is CATAGQPYGTQYF. The CDR3 coding sequence is TGTGCCACCGCGGGACAGCCTTATGGGACCCAGTACTTC.

The chain links TRBV4-2 to TRBJ2-2; 10 positions match TRBD2. CDR3 length: 15 amino acids. Germline assignment: CDR1 LGHNA and CDR2 YNFKEQ. V gave up 2 bases and J gave up 4 bases; unmatched junction bases: 1. The CDR3 here is CASSQTSGITGELFF. As DNA, the CDR3 is TGTGCCAGCAGCCAAACTAGCGGGATCACCGGGGAGCTGTTTTTT.

The gene calls are TRBV12-3 or TRBV12-4 and TRBJ2-2; D is unclear. Trimming pared 6 bases from V and 2 bases from J, leaving 22 bases between. The CDR3 runs 18 residues. The chain's CDR3 is CASRPPGAQPGNTGELFF. The DNA of the CDR3 is TGTGCCAGCAGACCCCCGGGCGCCCAACCTGGAAACACCGGGGAGCTGTTTTTT.

The chain carries TRBV15 and TRBJ2-5; D not certain. This CDR3 is built from 15 residues. The germline V gene has CDR1 LNHNV and CDR2 YYDKDF (reference sequence). Trimming took off 0 bases at V and 5 bases at J, with 13 bases between the two ends. The CDR3 region is CATSRDKALGETQYF. The CDR3 DNA reads as TGTGCCACCAGCAGAGATAAGGCCCTAGGGGAGACCCAGTACTTC.

V and J are TRBV7-6 and TRBJ2-3, with 11 bases lining up with TRBD2. Per germline, CDR1 SGHVS and CDR2 FNYEAQ. CDR3 size: 16 residues. V gave up 5 bases and J gave up 2 bases; unmatched junction bases: 6. CDR3 DNA: TGTGCCAGCAGCAACCGACTAGCGGGATACACAGATACGCAGTATTTT. Translation gives CASSNRLAGYTDTQYF. Complete variable domain (other parts from reference TRBV7-6 and TRBJ2-3): GAGVSQSPRYKVTKRGQDVALRCDPISGHVSLYWYRQALGQGPEFLTYFNYEAQQDKSGLPNDRFSAERPEGSISTLTIQRTEQRDSAMYRCASSNRLAGYTDTQYFGPGTRLTVL.

This clonotype was counted many times. The V gene is TRBV12-3 or TRBV12-4, the J gene TRBJ2-5; 10 nucleotides align to TRBD2. V dropped 2 bases and J dropped 5; count of bases not matched to a gene: 5. The CDR3 runs 15 residues. CDR3 DNA: TGTGCCAGCAGTTTATCGCTAGCGGGAGTCGAGACCCAGTACTTC. It encodes CASSLSLAGVETQYF.

Ten or more counts support this clonotype. A read error may be the cause here, since a much bigger clone is one base away. The genes are TRBV11-1 and TRBJ1-1; D remains unclear. The CDR3 spans 13 residues. The V gene's germline CDR1 is SGHAT and CDR2 FQDESV (reference sequence). CDR3 coding DNA: TGTGCCAGCAGCTTAGGGTGGAACAGTGAAGCTTTCTTT. It codes for CASSLGWNSEAFF.

This clonotype was counted many times. V gene TRBV2 combines with J gene TRBJ2-7, with a weak D call TRBD2 (6 bases). V lost 8 bases and J lost 4, with 18 bases in between. This CDR3 has 14 residues. The germline V gene has CDR1 SNHLY and CDR2 FYNNEI. This CDR3 reads CASAHDGGLYEQYF. CDR3 nucleotides: TGTGCCAGCGCCCATGACGGGGGTCTTTACGAGCAGTACTTC.

This clonotype was recorded many times. The V gene is TRBV7-8, the J gene TRBJ2-5; 13 bases line up with TRBD2. The V and J ends lost 5 bases and 5 bases, in that order; junction bases with no gene match: 8. Germline CDR1 reads SGHVS; CDR2 reads FQNEAQ. The CDR3 runs to 16 residues. CDR3 protein: CASSPRLAGGRETQYF. The CDR3 DNA is TGTGCCAGCAGCCCACGACTAGCGGGAGGACGGGAGACCCAGTACTTC.

The J gene is TRBJ2-1, the V gene TRBV5-6; the D is unclear. CDR3 length equals 16 residues. Germline V gene sequence: CDR1 SGHDT, CDR2 YYEEEE. V shed 0 bases and J shed 8 bases, with 18 bases lying between them. In DNA form, the CDR3 reads TGTGCCAGCAGCTTGGTATCCGAATTCCGCAAAGATGAGCAGTTCTTC. As protein: CASSLVSEFRKDEQFF.

The V call is TRBV4-1, the J call TRBJ1-2, with no clear D. Per germline, CDR1 MGHRA and CDR2 YSYEKL. Between the trimmed V and J ends, which lost 4 bases and 0 bases, there was a span of 9 bases. The length of the CDR3 is 14 residues. The CDR3 DNA is TGCGCCAGCAGCCCCCCAGGAACTAACTATGGCTACACCTTC. Encoded protein: CASSPPGTNYGYTF.

V gene TRBV20-1 combines with J gene TRBJ2-3; 9 nucleotides agree with TRBD1. Germline CDR1 DFQATT, CDR2 SNEGSKA (reference sequence). Trimming took 0 bases from V and 1 from J; bases not matched to a gene: 8. CDR3 length equals 17 residues. CDR3 coding DNA: TGCAGTGCTAGAGATACACGACAGGGGGTTGGCACAGATACGCAGTATTTT. This translates into CSARDTRQGVGTDTQYF.

The chain joins TRBV6-2 or TRBV6-3 to TRBJ2-5; 7 bases line up with TRBD2. The CDR3 sequence is 14 residues long. Per germline, CDR1 MNHEY and CDR2 SVGEGT. Unmatched junction bases numbered 6, after V lost 6 bases and J lost 2 bases. The CDR3 sequence is CASRAVAGQETQYF. The CDR3 nucleotides are TGTGCCAGCAGGGCTGTAGCGGGTCAAGAGACCCAGTACTTC.